Here is one T cell receptor (beta chain) with its context. Its matching antigen is unknown. TCRdb re-derived calls from the 5' RACE reads in MiXCR, one entry per CDR3 protein. The data contain over 200,000 distinct CDR3 sequences, roughly 7.1% of them singletons. No donor was unhealthy or non-Caucasian. This sample is part of a study of identical twins. Points from the study as a whole: Cord blood beta clonotypes that were abundant carried fewer insertions, and memory repertoires showed no such trend.

The germline V gene encodes CDR1 MNHNS and CDR2 SASEGT. This CDR3 is 14 amino acids long. Between the trimmed V and J ends, which lost 8 bases and 1 base, there was a span of 15 bases. These same data were also listed under a study on T cells expressing NK-cell markers. That source notes: More than 5 donors showed dominant NKG2C+ clonotypes comprising roughly 1.0-7.5% of their CD8+ T cells.

The TCR originated in a woman between 18 and 29 years old in good health. V is TRBV6-1 and J is TRBJ2-7, with TRBD2 as a possible D gene (6 bases). Sequencing was carried out using CD8+ T cells sorted from blood. The CDR3 is CASAAGLVSYEQYF. The CDR3 coding sequence is TGTGCCAGCGCCGCGGGACTTGTGTCCTACGAGCAGTACTTC.